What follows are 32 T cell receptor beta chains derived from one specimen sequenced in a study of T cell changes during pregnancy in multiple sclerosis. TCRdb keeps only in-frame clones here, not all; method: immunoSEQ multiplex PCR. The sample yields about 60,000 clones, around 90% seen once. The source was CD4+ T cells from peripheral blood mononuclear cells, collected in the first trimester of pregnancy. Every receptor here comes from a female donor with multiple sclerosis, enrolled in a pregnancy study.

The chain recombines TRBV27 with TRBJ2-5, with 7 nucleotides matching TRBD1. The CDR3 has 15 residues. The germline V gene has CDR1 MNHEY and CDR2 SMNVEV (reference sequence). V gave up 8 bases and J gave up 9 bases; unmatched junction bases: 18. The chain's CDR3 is CASHARDRPLDAQYF. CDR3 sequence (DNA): TGTGCCAGCCATGCTAGGGACAGACCCTTGGATGCCCAGTACTTC.

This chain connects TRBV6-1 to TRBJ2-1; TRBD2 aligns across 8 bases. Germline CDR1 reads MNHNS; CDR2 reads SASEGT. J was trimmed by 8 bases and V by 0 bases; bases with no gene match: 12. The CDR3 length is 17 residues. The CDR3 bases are TGTGCCAGCAGTGAAGCCCCTCTAGCGGGTCGGGCCGATGAGCAGTTCTTC. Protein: CASSEAPLAGRADEQFF.

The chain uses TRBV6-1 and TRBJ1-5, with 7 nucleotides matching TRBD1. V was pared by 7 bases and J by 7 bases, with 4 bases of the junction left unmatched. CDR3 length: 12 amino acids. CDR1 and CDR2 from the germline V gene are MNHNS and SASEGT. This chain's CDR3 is CASNRGRQPQHF. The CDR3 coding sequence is TGTGCCAGCAACAGGGGAAGGCAGCCCCAGCATTTT.

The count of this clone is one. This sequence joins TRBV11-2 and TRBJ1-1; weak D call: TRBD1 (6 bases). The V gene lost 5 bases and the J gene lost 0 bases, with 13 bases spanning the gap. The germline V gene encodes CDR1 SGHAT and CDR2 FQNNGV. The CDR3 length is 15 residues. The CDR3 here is CASSRTVTMNTEAFF. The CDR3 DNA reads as TGTGCCAGCAGCCGGACAGTTACCATGAACACTGAAGCTTTCTTT.

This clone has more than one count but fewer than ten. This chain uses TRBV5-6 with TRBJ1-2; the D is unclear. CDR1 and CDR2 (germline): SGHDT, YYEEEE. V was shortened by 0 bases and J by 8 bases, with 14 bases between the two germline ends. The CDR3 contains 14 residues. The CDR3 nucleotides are TGTGCCAGCAGCTTGGGGTCAGATCGGGGAGGCTACACCTTC. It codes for CASSLGSDRGGYTF.

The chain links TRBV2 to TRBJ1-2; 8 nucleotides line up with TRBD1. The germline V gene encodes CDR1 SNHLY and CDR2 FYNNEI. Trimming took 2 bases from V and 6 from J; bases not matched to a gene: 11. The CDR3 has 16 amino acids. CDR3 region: CASSERKQGALNGYTF. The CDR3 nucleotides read TGTGCCAGCAGTGAACGGAAGCAGGGGGCTCTAAATGGCTACACCTTC. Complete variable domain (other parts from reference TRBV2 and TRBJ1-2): EPEVTQTPSHQVTQMGQEVILRCVPISNHLYFYWYRQILGQKVEFLVSFYNNEISEKSEIFDDQFSVERPDGSNFTLKIRSTKLEDSAMYFCASSERKQGALNGYTFGSGTRLTVV.

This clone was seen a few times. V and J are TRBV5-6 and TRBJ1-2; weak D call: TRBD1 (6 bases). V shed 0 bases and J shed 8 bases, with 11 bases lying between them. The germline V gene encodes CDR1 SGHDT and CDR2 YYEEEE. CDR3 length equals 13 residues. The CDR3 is CASSLGRGIGYTF. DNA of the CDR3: TGTGCCAGCAGCTTGGGCAGGGGAATAGGCTACACCTTC.

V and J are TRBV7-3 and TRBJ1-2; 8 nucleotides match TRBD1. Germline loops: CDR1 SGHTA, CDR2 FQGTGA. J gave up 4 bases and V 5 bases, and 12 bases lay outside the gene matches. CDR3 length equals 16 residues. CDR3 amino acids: CASSRSGQGASYGYTF. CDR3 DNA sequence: TGTGCCAGCAGCCGATCGGGGCAGGGGGCTAGCTATGGCTACACCTTC.

For the CDR3, the DNA is TGCAGCGTTGGGAGTGGTAGCGGGGGGGAAGAGACCCAGTACTTC. It codes for CSVGSGSGGEETQYF. V is TRBV29-1 and J is TRBJ2-5; 11 bases are a match to TRBD2. Germline trimming cut 4 bases from V and 3 bases from J; bases unmatched to any gene: 7. The CDR3 extends over 15 amino acids. Germline V gene lookup returns CDR1 SQVTM and CDR2 ANQGSEA.

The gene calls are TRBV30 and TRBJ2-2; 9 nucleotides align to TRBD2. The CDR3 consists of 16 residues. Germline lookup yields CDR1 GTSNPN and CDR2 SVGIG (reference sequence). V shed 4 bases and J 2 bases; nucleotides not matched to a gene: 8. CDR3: CAWMKRGVINTGELFF. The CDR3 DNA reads TGTGCCTGGATGAAGCGGGGGGTCATAAACACCGGGGAGCTGTTTTTT.

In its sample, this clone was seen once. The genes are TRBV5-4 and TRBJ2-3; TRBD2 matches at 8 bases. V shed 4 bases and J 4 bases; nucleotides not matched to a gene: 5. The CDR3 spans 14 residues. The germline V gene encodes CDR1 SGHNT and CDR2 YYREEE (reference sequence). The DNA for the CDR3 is TGTGCCAGCAGCAGGACTAGCTTGTCAGATACGCAGTATTTT. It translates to CASSRTSLSDTQYF.

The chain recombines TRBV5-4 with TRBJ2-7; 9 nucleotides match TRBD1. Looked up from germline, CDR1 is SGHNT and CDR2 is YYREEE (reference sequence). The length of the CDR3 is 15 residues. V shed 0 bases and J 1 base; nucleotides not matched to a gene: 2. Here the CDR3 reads CASSLDGTGSYEQYF. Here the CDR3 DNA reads TGTGCCAGCAGCTTGGACGGGACAGGGTCCTACGAGCAGTACTTC.

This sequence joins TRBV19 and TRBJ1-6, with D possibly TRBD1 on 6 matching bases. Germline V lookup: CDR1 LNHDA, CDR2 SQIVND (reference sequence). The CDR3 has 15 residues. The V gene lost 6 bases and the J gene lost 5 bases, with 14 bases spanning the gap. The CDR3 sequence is CASSNREGDNSPLHF. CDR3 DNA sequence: TGTGCCAGTAGCAACAGGGAGGGAGATAATTCACCCCTCCACTTT.

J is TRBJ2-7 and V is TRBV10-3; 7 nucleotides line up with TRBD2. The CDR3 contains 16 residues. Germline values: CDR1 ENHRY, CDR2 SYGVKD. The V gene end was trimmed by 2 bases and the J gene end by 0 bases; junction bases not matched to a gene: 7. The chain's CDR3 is CAISEGPGEGSYEQYF. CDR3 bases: TGTGCCATCAGTGAGGGTCCGGGGGAGGGCTCCTACGAGCAGTACTTC.

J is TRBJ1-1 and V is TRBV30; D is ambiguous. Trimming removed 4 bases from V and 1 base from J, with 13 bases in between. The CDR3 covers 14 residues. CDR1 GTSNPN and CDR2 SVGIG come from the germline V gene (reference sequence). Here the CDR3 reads CAWMSRHKNTEAFF. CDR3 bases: TGTGCCTGGATGTCGCGACACAAGAACACTGAAGCTTTCTTT. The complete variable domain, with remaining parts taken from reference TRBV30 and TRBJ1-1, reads SQTIHQWPATLVQPVGSPLSLECTVEGTSNPNLYWYRQAAGRGLQLLFYSVGIGQISSEVPQNLSASRPQDRQFILSSKKLLLSDSGFYLCAWMSRHKNTEAFFGQGTRLTVV.

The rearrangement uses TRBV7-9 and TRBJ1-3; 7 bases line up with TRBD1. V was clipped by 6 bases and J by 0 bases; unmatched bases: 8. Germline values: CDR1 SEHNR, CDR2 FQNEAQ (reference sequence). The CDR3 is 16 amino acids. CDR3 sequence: CASRPKGAHSGNTIYF. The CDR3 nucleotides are TGTGCCAGCAGGCCAAAGGGGGCACACTCTGGAAACACCATATATTTT.

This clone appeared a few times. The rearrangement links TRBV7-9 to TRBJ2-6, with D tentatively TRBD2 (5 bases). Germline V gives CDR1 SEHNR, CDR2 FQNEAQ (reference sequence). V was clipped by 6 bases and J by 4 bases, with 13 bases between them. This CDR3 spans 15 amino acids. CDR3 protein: CASSSSGGGANVLTF. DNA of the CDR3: TGTGCCAGCAGTTCGAGCGGTGGCGGGGCCAACGTCCTGACTTTC.

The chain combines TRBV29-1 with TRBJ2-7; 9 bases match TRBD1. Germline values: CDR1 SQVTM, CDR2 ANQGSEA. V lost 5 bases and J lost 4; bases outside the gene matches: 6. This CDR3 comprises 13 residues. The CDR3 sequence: CSVSQGARYEQYF. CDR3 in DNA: TGCAGCGTTTCACAGGGGGCGAGATACGAGCAGTACTTC.

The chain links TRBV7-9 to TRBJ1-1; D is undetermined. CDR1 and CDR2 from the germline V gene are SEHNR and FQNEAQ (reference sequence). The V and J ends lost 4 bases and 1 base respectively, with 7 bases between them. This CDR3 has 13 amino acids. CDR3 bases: TGTGCCAGCAGCTCCACAGAGAACACTGAAGCTTTCTTT. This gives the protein CASSSTENTEAFF.

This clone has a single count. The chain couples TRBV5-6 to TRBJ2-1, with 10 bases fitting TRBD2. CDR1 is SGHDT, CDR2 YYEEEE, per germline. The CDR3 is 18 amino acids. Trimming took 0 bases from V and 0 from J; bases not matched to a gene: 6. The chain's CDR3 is CASSLVLAGRRSYNEQFF. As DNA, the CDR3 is TGTGCCAGCAGCTTGGTACTAGCGGGGCGTCGCTCCTACAATGAGCAGTTCTTC.

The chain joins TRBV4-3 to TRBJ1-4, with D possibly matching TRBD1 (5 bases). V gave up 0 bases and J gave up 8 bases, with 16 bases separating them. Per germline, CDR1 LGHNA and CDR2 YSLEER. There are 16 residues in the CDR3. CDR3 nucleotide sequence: TGCGCCAGCAGCCAAGATTTCACAGCGAAGGGGGAAAAACTGTTTTTT. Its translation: CASSQDFTAKGEKLFF.

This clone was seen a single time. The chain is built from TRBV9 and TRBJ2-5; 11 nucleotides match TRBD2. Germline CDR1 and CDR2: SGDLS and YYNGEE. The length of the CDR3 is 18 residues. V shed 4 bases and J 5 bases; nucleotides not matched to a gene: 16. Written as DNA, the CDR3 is TGTGCCAGCAGCCCGTTCCCATTTAGCGGGGGGGCCTACGAGACCCAGTACTTC. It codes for CASSPFPFSGGAYETQYF.

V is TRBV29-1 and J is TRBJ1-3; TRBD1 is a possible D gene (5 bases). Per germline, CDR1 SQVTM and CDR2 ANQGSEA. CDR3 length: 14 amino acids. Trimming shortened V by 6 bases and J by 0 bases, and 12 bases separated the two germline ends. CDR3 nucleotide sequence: TGCAGCGTCGTCGACAGAAGCTCTGGAAACACCATATATTTT. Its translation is CSVVDRSSGNTIYF.

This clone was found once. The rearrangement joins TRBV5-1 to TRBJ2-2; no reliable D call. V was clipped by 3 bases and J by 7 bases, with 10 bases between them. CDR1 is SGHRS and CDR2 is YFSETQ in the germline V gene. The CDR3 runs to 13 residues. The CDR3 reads CASSSGEVGELFF. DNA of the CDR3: TGCGCCAGCAGCTCCGGTGAGGTCGGGGAGCTGTTTTTT.

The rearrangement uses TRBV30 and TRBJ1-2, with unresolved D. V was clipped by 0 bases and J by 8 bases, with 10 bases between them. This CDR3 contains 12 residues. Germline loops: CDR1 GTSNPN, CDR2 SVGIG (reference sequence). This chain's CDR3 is CAWSVNLRGYTF. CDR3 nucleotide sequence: TGTGCCTGGAGTGTTAACCTCAGGGGCTACACCTTC.

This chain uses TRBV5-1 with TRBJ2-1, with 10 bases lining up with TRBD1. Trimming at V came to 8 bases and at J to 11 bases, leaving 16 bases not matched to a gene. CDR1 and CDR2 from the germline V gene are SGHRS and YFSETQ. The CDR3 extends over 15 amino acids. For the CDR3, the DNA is TGCGCCAGTAGTTTAGAAGGGACAGGGGCCTATAAGCAGTTCTTC. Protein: CASSLEGTGAYKQFF.

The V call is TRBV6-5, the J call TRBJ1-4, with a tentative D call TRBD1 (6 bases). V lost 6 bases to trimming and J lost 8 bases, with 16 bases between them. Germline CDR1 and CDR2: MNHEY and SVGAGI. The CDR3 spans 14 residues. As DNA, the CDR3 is TGTGCCAGCAGCTTGGAGGGGGGGAACGAAAAACTGTTTTTT. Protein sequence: CASSLEGGNEKLFF.

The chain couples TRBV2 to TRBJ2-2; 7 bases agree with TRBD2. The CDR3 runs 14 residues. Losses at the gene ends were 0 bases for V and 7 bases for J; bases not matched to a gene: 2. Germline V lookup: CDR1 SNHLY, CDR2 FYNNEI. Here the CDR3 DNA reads TGTGCCAGCAGTGAAGCGGGGGAGGGCGGGGAGCTGTTTTTT. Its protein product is CASSEAGEGGELFF.

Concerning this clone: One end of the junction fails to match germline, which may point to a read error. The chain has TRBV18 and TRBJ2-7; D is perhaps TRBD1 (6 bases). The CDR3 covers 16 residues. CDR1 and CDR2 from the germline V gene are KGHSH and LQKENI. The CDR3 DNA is TGTGCCAGCTCCCCACCAACTAGACAGGCTCCCTACGAGCAGTACTTC. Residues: CASSPPTRQAPYEQYF.

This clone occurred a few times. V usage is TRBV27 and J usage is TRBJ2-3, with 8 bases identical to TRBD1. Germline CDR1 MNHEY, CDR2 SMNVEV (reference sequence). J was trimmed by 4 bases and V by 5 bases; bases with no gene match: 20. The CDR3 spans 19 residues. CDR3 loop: CASSTRRGTGPGLADTQYF. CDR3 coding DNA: TGTGCCAGCAGTACCCGCCGGGGGACAGGTCCAGGGTTAGCAGATACGCAGTATTTT.

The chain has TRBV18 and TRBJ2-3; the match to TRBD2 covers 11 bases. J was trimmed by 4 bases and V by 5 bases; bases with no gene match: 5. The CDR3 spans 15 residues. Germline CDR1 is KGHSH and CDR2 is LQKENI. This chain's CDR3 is CASSKLAGVADTQYF. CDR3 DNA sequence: TGTGCCAGCTCAAAACTAGCGGGGGTTGCAGATACGCAGTATTTT.

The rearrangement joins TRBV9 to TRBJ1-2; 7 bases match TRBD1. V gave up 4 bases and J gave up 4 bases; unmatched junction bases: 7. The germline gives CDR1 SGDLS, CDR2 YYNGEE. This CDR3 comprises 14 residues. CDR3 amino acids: CASSSRQGFYGYTF. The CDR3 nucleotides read TGTGCCAGCAGCTCTCGACAGGGCTTCTATGGCTACACCTTC. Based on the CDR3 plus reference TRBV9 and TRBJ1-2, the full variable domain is DSGVTQTPKHLITATGQRVTLRCSPRSGDLSVYWYQQSLDQGLQFLIQYYNGEERAKGNILERFSAQQFPDLHSELNLSSLELGDSALYFCASSSRQGFYGYTFGSGTRLTVV.